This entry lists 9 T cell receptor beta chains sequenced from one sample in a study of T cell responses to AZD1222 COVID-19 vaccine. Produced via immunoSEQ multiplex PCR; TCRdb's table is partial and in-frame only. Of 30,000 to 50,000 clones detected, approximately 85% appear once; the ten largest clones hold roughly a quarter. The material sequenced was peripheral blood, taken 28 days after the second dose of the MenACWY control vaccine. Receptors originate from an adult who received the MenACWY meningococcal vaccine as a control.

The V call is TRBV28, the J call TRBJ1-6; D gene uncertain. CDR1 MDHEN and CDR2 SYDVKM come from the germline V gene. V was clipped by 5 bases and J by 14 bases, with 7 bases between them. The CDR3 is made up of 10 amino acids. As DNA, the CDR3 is TGTGCCAGCAGTGGACGGGCCCTCCACTTT. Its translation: CASSGRALHF. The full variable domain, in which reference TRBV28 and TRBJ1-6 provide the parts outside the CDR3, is DVKVTQSSRYLVKRTGEKVFLECVQDMDHENMFWYRQDPGLGLRLIYFSYDVKMKEKGDIPEGYSVSREKKERFSLILESASTNQTSMYLCASSGRALHFGNGTRLTVT.

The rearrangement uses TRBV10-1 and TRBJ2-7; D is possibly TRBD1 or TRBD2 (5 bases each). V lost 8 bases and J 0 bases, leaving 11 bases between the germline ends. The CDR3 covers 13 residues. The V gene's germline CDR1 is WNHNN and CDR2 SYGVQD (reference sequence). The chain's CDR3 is CASSRDHSYEQYF. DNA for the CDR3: TGCGCCAGCTCCCGGGACCACTCCTACGAGCAGTACTTC.

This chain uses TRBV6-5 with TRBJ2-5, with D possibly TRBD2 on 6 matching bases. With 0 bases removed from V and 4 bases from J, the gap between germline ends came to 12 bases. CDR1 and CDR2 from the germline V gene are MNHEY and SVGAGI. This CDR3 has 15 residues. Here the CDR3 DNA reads TGTGCCAGCAGTTACTCGAGGTCCGGGAGAGAGACCCAGTACTTC. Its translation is CASSYSRSGRETQYF.

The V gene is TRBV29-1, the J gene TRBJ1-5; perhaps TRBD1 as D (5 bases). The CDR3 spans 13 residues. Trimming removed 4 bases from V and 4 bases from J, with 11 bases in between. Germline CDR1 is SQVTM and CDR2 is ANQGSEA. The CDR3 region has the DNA TGCAGCGTTGGGGACCTAAGGAATCAGCCCCAGCATTTT. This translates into CSVGDLRNQPQHF.

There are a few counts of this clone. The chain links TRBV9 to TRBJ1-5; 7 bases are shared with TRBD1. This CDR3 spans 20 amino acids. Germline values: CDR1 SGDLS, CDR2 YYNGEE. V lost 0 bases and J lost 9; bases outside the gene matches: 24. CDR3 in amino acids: CASSVVYSGRGFHPSGPQHF. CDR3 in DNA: TGTGCCAGCAGCGTAGTGTATTCGGGCAGGGGGTTTCACCCTTCTGGGCCCCAGCATTTT.

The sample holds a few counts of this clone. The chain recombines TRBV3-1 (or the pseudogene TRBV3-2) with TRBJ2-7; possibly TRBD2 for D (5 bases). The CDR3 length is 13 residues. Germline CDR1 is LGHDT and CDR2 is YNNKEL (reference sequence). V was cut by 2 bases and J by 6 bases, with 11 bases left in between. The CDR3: CASSQYVGGEQYF. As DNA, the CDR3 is TGTGCCAGCAGCCAATACGTCGGAGGCGAGCAGTACTTC.

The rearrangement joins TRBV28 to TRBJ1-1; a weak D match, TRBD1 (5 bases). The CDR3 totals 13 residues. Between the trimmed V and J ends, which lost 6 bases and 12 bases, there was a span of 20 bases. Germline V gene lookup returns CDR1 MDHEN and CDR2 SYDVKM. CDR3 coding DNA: TGTGCCAGCAGCCACCCTGGGGACTGGGTAACTTTCTTT. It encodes CASSHPGDWVTFF.

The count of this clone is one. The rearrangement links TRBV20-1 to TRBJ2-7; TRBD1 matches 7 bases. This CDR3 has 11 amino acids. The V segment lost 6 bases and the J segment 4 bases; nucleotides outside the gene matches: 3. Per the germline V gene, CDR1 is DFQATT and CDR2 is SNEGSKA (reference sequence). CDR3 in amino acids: CSAIRGYEQYF. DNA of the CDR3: TGCAGTGCCATCAGGGGGTACGAGCAGTACTTC.

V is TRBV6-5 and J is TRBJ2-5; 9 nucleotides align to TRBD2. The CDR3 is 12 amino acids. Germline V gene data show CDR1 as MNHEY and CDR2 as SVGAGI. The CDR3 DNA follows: TGTGGGTGGCGGGAGGGGGCAGAGACCCAGTACTTC. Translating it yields CGWREGAETQYF.